This TCR beta chain was captured by sequencing in a study of Graves' ophthalmopathy and Graves' hyperthyroidism. Scientists amplified the TCR beta CDR3 regions from RNA transcripts. An opening RT-PCR round employed HTBI primers and preceded a second-round multiplex PCR. TCRdb reprocessed the multiplex PCR reads via MiXCR and lists one record per CDR3 protein. Found here are approximately 480,000 distinct CDR3 sequences, about an eighth of them singletons; the top ten hold roughly 10%. Donors with ophthalmopathy: moderate-to-severe activity, CAS ≥3, NOSPECS ≥4, duration under 3 months. The PBMC fraction was derived from under 11 ml of fresh peripheral blood. Per germline, CDR1 DFQATT and CDR2 SNEGSKA (reference sequence). Trimming shortened V by 1 base and J by 1 base, and 11 bases separated the two germline ends. The CDR3 contains 15 residues. General study findings and limits: Researchers report that a 13-signature model separated ophthalmopathy from stable hyperthyroidism, posting 87.88% sensitivity and 75% to 84% specificity. Ophthalmopathy progression cases were predicted by the model with approximately 71% sensitivity and around 72% specificity.

To note about this clonotype: Its target is not known.

V gene TRBV20-1 combines with J gene TRBJ1-5; no reliable D call. Specimen: blood. This clonotype was obtained from a woman between 25 and 40 years old with Graves' ophthalmopathy. CDR3 residues: CSARVGPGSNQPQHF. The CDR3 region has the DNA TGCAGTGCTAGAGTAGGGCCGGGGAGCAATCAGCCCCAGCATTTT.